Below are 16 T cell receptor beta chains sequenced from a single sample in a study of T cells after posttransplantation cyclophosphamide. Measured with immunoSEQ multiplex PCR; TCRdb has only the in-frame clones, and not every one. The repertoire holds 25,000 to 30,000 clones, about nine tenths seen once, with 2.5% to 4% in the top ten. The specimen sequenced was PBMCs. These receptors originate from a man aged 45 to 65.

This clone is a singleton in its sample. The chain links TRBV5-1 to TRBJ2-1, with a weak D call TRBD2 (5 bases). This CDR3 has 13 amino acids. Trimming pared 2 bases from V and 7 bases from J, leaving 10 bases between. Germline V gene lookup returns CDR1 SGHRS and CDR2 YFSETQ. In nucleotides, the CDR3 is TGCGCCAGCAGCTTTGAGCGGCGGAATGAGCAGTTCTTC. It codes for CASSFERRNEQFF.

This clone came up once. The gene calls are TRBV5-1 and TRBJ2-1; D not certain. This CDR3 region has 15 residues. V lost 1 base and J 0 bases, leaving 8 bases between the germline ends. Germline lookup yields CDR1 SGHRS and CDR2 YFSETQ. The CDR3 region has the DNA TGCGCCAGCAGCTTGTTAGCTAGCTCCTACAATGAGCAGTTCTTC. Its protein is CASSLLASSYNEQFF.

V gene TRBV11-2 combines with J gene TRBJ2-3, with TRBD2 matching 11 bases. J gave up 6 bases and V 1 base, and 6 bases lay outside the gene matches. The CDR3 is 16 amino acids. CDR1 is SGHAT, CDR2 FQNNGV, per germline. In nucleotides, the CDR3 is TGTGCCAGCAGCTTAGGGGGTAGCGGGGGGGTGGATACGCAGTATTTT. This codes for CASSLGGSGGVDTQYF. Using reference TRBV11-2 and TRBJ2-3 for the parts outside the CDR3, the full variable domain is EAGVAQSPRYKIIEKRQSVAFWCNPISGHATLYWYQQILGQGPKLLIQFQNNGVVDDSQLPKDRFSAERLKGVDSTLKIQPAKLEDSAVYLCASSLGGSGGVDTQYFGPGTRLTVL.

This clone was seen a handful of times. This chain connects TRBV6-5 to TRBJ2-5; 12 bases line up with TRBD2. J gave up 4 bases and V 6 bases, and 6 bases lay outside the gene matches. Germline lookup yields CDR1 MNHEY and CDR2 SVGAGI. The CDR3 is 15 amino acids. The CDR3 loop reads CASSRPGLAGETQYF. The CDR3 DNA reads TGTGCCAGCAGCCGACCGGGACTAGCGGGAGAGACCCAGTACTTC.

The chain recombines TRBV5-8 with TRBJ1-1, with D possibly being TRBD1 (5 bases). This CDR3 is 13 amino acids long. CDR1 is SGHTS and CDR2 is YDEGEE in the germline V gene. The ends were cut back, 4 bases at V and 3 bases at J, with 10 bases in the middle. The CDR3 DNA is TGTGCCAGCAGCCCTTCGGGGGACACTGAAGCTTTCTTT. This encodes CASSPSGDTEAFF.

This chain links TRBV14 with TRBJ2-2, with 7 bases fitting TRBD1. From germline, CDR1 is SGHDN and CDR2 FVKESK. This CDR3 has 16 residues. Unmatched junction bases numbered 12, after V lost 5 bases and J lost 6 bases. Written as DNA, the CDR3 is TGTGCCAGCAGCATAAGAAGGGGGCCCGGGCCCGGGGAGCTGTTTTTT. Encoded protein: CASSIRRGPGPGELFF.

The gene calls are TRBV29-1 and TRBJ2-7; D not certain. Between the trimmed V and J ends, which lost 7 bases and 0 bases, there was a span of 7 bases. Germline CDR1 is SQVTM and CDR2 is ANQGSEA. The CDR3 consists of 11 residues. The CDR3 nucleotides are TGCAGCGCTCGTAGCTCCTACGAGCAGTACTTC. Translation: CSARSSYEQYF.

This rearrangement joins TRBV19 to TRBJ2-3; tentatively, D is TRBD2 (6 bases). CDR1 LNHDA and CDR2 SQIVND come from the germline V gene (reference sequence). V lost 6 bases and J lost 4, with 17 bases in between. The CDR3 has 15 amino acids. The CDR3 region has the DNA TGTGCCAGTAGATCCGGGCGGGAAGGGGCAGATACGCAGTATTTT. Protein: CASRSGREGADTQYF. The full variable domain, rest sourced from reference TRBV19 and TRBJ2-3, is DGGITQSPKYLFRKEGQNVTLSCEQNLNHDAMYWYRQDPGQGLRLIYYSQIVNDFQKGDIAEGYSVSREKKESFPLTVTSAQKNPTAFYLCASRSGREGADTQYFGPGTRLTVL.

DNA of the CDR3: TGTGCCTGGTCGAAGGGGGCCTACAATGAGCAGTTCTTC. Its translation is CAWSKGAYNEQFF. The V gene is TRBV30, the J gene TRBJ2-1, with D maybe TRBD1 (6 bases). Germline loops: CDR1 GTSNPN, CDR2 SVGIG (reference sequence). The CDR3 is 13 residues long. V lost 5 bases and J 2 bases, leaving 10 bases between the germline ends. The full variable domain, rest sourced from reference TRBV30 and TRBJ2-1, is SQTIHQWPATLVQPVGSPLSLECTVEGTSNPNLYWYRQAAGRGLQLLFYSVGIGQISSEVPQNLSASRPQDRQFILSSKKLLLSDSGFYLCAWSKGAYNEQFFGPGTRLTVL.

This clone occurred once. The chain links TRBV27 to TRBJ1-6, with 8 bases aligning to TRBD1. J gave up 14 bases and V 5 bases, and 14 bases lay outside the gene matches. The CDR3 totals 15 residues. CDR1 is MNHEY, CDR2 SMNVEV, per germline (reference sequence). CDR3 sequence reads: CASSPRDRFGVALHF. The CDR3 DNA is TGTGCCAGCAGTCCCCGGGACAGGTTTGGGGTGGCCCTCCACTTT.

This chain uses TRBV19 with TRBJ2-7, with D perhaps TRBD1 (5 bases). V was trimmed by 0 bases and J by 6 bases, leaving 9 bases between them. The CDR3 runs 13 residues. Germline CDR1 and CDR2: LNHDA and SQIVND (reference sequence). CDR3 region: CASSIDVRAEQYF. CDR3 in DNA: TGTGCCAGTAGTATAGATGTCAGGGCCGAGCAGTACTTC.

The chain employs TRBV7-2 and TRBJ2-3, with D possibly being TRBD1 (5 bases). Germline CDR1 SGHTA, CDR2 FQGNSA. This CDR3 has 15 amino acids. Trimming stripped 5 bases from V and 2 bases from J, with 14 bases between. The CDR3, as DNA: TGTGCCAGCAGCCTGACAGACCGAGCCACAGATACGCAGTATTTT. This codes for CASSLTDRATDTQYF.

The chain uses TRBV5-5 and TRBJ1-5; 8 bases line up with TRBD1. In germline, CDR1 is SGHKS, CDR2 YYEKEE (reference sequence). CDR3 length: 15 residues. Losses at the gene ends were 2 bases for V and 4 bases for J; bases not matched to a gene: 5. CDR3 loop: CASSLGTGQNQPQHF. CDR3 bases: TGTGCCAGCAGCTTAGGGACAGGTCAAAATCAGCCCCAGCATTTT.

The CDR3 is CASSVMNTEAFF. CDR3 nucleotide sequence: TGTGCCAGCAGCGTTATGAACACTGAAGCTTTCTTT. V gene TRBV2 combines with J gene TRBJ1-1; D is undetermined. Trimming stripped 6 bases from V and 0 bases from J, with 5 bases between. The CDR3 runs to 12 residues. CDR1 is SNHLY, CDR2 FYNNEI, per germline.

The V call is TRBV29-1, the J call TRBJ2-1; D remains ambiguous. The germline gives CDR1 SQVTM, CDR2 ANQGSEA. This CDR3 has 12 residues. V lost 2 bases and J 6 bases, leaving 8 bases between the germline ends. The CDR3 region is CSVESTSNEQFF. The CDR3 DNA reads TGCAGCGTTGAAAGTACTTCCAATGAGCAGTTCTTC.

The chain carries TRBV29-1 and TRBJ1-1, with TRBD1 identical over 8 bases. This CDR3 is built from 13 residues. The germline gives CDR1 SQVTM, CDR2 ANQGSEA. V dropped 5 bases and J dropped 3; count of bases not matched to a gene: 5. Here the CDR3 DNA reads TGCAGCGTTACCAGGGGGCAGGACACTGAAGCTTTCTTT. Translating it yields CSVTRGQDTEAFF.